Following are 13 T cell receptor beta chains from one sample sequenced in a study of identical twins. TCRdb re-derived calls from the 5' RACE reads in MiXCR, one entry per CDR3 protein. The table lists a few hundred thousand distinct CDR3 sequences, roughly an eighth of them singletons. These sequences were also reported in another study, on yellow fever vaccine responses in identical twins.

The material sequenced was memory (CD45RO+) T cells sorted from blood. These receptors were obtained from a woman aged 18-30 years in good health.

This clonotype turned up a few times. This chain links TRBV6-2 or TRBV6-3 with TRBJ2-1; the match to TRBD2 covers 10 bases. J lost 9 bases, V lost 5 bases, and 13 bases had no gene match. Germline CDR1 and CDR2: MNHEY and SVGEGT. CDR3 length equals 16 residues. CDR3 protein: CASSDRLAGESAEQFF. As DNA, the CDR3 is TGTGCCAGCAGTGACAGACTAGCGGGTGAGTCGGCTGAGCAGTTCTTC.

This clonotype was seen only a few times. V is TRBV5-1 and J is TRBJ2-7; 8 bases align to TRBD1. Looked up from germline, CDR1 is SGHRS and CDR2 is YFSETQ. This CDR3 comprises 14 residues. Trimming at V came to 4 bases and at J to 2 bases, leaving 5 bases not matched to a gene. CDR3 region: CASSQQTGAYEQYF. Here the CDR3 DNA reads TGCGCCAGCAGCCAACAGACAGGGGCCTACGAGCAGTACTTC.

This clonotype was counted once. The chain employs TRBV5-1 and TRBJ2-1; a possible D gene is TRBD1 (6 bases). The V gene lost 3 bases and the J gene lost 7 bases, with 11 bases spanning the gap. The germline V gene has CDR1 SGHRS and CDR2 YFSETQ. There are 13 residues in the CDR3. The CDR3 DNA sequence: TGCGCCAGCAGCTCCGGGACACAAAATGAGCAGTTCTTC. Translating it yields CASSSGTQNEQFF.

The rearrangement uses TRBV28 and TRBJ2-7; D is unresolved. CDR3 length: 15 amino acids. The V gene's germline CDR1 is MDHEN and CDR2 SYDVKM. Trimming left V 6 bases short and J 3 bases short, with 18 bases between. The CDR3, as DNA: TGTGCCAGCAGCTCGACGGCCGCTGGCGGCTACGAGCAGTACTTC. This codes for CASSSTAAGGYEQYF.

The table lists this clonotype with many counts. The genes are TRBV20-1 and TRBJ2-7; TRBD2 agrees at 8 bases. From germline, CDR1 is DFQATT and CDR2 SNEGSKA (reference sequence). J lost 2 bases, V lost 0 bases, and 6 bases had no gene match. The CDR3 loop spans 15 amino acids. The CDR3: CSARDPGTSAYEQYF. CDR3 nucleotide sequence: TGCAGTGCTAGAGATCCCGGGACTAGTGCCTACGAGCAGTACTTC.

This chain links TRBV6-1 with TRBJ2-1, with 9 bases aligning to TRBD1. The ends lost 7 bases at V and 4 bases at J; junction bases unmatched: 5. In germline, CDR1 is MNHNS, CDR2 SASEGT. CDR3 length: 14 amino acids. The CDR3 region is CASNRQGGYNEQFF. DNA of the CDR3: TGTGCCAGCAATCGACAGGGGGGGTACAATGAGCAGTTCTTC.

J is TRBJ2-1 and V is TRBV7-8, with unresolved D. The CDR3 is made up of 16 amino acids. CDR1 and CDR2 (germline): SGHVS, FQNEAQ. The ends were cut back, 0 bases at V and 2 bases at J, with 11 bases in the middle. This CDR3 reads CASSLAPTVAYNEQFF. The CDR3 DNA is TGTGCCAGCAGCTTAGCGCCCACGGTCGCCTACAATGAGCAGTTCTTC.

The V and J genes are TRBV5-1 and TRBJ2-3; 7 bases agree with TRBD2. Germline trimming cut 4 bases from V and 4 bases from J; bases unmatched to any gene: 15. Germline CDR1 is SGHRS and CDR2 is YFSETQ. The CDR3 extends over 17 amino acids. CDR3 amino acids: CASSPSWLVGGSDTQYF. CDR3 DNA sequence: TGCGCCAGCAGCCCTTCGTGGCTAGTGGGAGGGTCAGATACGCAGTATTTT. Combining the CDR3 with reference TRBV5-1 and TRBJ2-3 gives the whole variable domain KAGVTQTPRYLIKTRGQQVTLSCSPISGHRSVSWYQQTPGQGLQFLFEYFSETQRNKGNFPGRFSGRQFSNSRSEMNVSTLELGDSALYLCASSPSWLVGGSDTQYFGPGTRLTVL.

Relative to its sample, this clonotype is medium-sized. The chain recombines TRBV5-1 with TRBJ2-3; 7 nucleotides match TRBD2. Trimming removed 4 bases from V and 5 bases from J; junction bases left unmatched: 7. Germline lookup yields CDR1 SGHRS and CDR2 YFSETQ. The CDR3 runs to 14 residues. CDR3 DNA sequence: TGCGCCAGCAGCAGCGGGACTACCGGAGATACGCAGTATTTT. It yields the protein CASSSGTTGDTQYF.

J is TRBJ2-7 and V is TRBV5-1; 10 nucleotides agree with TRBD2. V dropped 2 bases and J dropped 6; count of bases not matched to a gene: 8. The length of the CDR3 is 15 residues. The germline gives CDR1 SGHRS, CDR2 YFSETQ. The CDR3 loop reads CASSFFGTSAGEQYF. For the CDR3, the DNA is TGCGCCAGCAGCTTTTTCGGGACTAGCGCCGGCGAGCAGTACTTC.

The sample holds a few counts of this clonotype. This chain joins TRBV4-2 and TRBJ2-2; either TRBD1 or TRBD2 may fit D (6 bases each). V dropped 1 base and J dropped 7 bases, with 13 bases sitting between them. Germline CDR1 is LGHNA and CDR2 is YNFKEQ. The CDR3 has 15 residues. The CDR3 sequence: CASSQGRGDGGELFF. CDR3 nucleotides: TGTGCCAGCAGCCAAGGAAGGGGGGACGGCGGGGAGCTGTTTTTT.

This clonotype was seen repeatedly, ten times or more. The J gene is TRBJ2-3, the V gene TRBV4-1, with D tentatively TRBD1 (6 bases). The germline V gene has CDR1 MGHRA and CDR2 YSYEKL. The length of the CDR3 is 14 residues. The V and J ends lost 0 bases and 5 bases respectively, with 9 bases between them. This chain's CDR3 is CASSQDLGGDTQYF. The DNA of the CDR3 is TGCGCCAGCAGCCAAGATTTAGGGGGAGATACGCAGTATTTT.

Ten or more counts support this clonotype. V and J are TRBV25-1 and TRBJ2-3, with a possible D match to TRBD2 (5 bases). This CDR3 has 16 residues. Trimming stripped 0 bases from V and 0 bases from J, with 10 bases between. Germline assignment: CDR1 MGHDK and CDR2 SYGVNS. CDR3 amino acids: CASSEYRGGSTDTQYF. CDR3 DNA sequence: TGTGCCAGCAGTGAATATCGCGGCGGGAGCACAGATACGCAGTATTTT.